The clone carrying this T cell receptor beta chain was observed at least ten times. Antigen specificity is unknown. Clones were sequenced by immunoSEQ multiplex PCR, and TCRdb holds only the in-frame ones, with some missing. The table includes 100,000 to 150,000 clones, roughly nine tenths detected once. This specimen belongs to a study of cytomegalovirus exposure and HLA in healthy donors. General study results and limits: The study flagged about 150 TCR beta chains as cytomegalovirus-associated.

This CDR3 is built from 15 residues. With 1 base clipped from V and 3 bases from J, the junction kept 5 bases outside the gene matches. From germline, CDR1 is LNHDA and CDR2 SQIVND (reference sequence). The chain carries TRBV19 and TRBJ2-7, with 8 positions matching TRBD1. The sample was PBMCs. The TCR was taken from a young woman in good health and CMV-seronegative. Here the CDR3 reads CASSIGAGGVYEQYF. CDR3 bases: TGTGCCAGTAGTATAGGGGCAGGGGGCGTCTACGAGCAGTACTTC.